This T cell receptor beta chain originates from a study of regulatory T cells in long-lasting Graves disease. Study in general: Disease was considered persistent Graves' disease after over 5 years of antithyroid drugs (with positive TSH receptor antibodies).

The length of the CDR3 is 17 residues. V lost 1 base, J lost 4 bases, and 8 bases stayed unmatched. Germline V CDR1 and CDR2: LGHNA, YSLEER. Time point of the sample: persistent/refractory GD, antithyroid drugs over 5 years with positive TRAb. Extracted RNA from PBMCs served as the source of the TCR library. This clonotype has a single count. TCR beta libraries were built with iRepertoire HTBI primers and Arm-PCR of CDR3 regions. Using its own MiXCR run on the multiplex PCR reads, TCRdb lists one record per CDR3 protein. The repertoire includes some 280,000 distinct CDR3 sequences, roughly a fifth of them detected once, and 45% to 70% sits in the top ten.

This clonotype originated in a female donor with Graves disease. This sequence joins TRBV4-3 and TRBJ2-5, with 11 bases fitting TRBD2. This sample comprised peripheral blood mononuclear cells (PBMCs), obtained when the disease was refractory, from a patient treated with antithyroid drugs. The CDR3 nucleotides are TGCGCCAGCAGCCAAGGCGTAGTAGCGGGAGGGGGAGAGACCCAGTACTTC. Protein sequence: CASSQGVVAGGGETQYF.